This T cell receptor beta chain was profiled in a study of blood T cell repertoires in COVID-19 (dated by TCRdb to about 2020). As for the study more broadly: Samples covering the acute and convalescent phases of COVID-19 were provided by collaborators in the United States, Italy and Spain. The material from the prospective study consisted of cDNA or gDNA derived from T cells, B-cell-depleted T cells, or PBMCs. The sample metadata nearly always contained a de-identified subject ID, COVID-19 status, age in years and sex. The samples were drawn from two sources: the first 160 participants of the ongoing ImmuneRACE study, and 1,000 to 1,500 subjects contributed by 6 global collaborators. The repertoires were released in a freely available public database intended as a resource for research on the immune response to SARS-CoV-2. Where available, HLA class I and class II types were obtained from metadata supplied by the sample provider rather than from assay-based typing. Subjects who had been exposed to COVID-19, were actively infected with it, or had recovered from it provided the deeply sampled blood TCRbeta repertoires that made up the dataset. The research as a whole found: The amount of clinical and demographic metadata varied by source and participant and was provided uncurated.

Enrolling through a virtual design, the prospective study's participants ranged in age from roughly 18 to 89 years and lived across roughly 24 United States geographic areas. To assign participants to cohorts, the prospective study relied on clinical history that participants themselves reported in a screening survey and a study questionnaire. For ImmuneRACE Cohort 3, a participant was defined as recovered based on two consecutive negative NP/OP PCR tests, clearance by a healthcare professional, or resolution of symptoms. Each participant in the prospective study had whole blood, serum and a nasopharyngeal or oropharyngeal swab collected by mobile phlebotomists. Additional blood draws and questionnaires over an approximately two-month period could optionally be provided by prospective study participants. Blood samples from the prospective study were shipped frozen or at room temperature prior to DNA extraction.

For this chain, trimming is 3 bases at the V end and 4 bases at the J end, and the number of junction bases without a gene match is 15. The germline V gene (reference sequence) supplies CDR1 GTSNPN and CDR2 SVGIG. The CDR3 numbers 17 residues from cysteine through phenylalanine. Here the CDR3 DNA is all that survives: 51 bases in frame from base 1. In this sample, this clone turned up once. No cognate antigen has been identified for it. The input lacks base qualities; no much larger clone sits a single base away. TCRbeta CDR3 regions were amplified from genomic DNA using the immunoSEQ Assay, a bias-controlled multiplex PCR. Per the source publication's procedure: The number of nucleated cells in each sample was estimated from the amplification of reference gene primers within the assay. To quantify the absolute abundance of each unique TCRbeta CDR3 rearrangement, sequence reads were collapsed and filtered. For each sample, productive Simpson clonality was calculated as the square root of Simpson's diversity index across productive rearrangements. TCRdb obtained this table from immuneACCESS and retained in-frame rearrangements with V and J assigned. These tables miss some clones; where compared with another copy, unresolved V genes account for less than half of the shortfall, and the remainder is unexplained. Clonal size and the V and J genes are those of that table, whereas D and trimming came from the DNA. The sample table records 190,000 or so clones; approximately 80% of these occur just once. Of the sample, roughly 12% falls within the top ten clones.

The V and J segments used are TRBV30 and TRBJ1-3; 7 central bases correspond to TRBD1. The specimen sequenced was PBMCs or T cells enriched from blood (not recorded which). The source of this sequence is a man aged 35-49 years who had recovered from COVID-19. The CDR3: CAWRAGTAGRPGNTIYF. Read as DNA, the sequence is TGTGCCTGGAGAGCTGGGACAGCAGGTCGTCCAGGAAACACCATATATTTT.